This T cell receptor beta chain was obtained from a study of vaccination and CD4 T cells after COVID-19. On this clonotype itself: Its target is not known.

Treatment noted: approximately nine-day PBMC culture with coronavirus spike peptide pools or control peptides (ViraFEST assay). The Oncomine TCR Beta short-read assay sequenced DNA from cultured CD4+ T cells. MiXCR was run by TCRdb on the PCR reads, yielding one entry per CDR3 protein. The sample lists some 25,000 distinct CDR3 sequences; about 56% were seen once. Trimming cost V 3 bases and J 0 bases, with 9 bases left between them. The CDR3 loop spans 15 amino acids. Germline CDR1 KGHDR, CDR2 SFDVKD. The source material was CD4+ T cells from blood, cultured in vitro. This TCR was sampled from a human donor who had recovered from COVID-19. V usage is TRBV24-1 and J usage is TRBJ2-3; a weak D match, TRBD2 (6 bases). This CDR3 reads CATSDREASTDTQYF. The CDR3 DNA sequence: TGTGCCACCAGTGATAGGGAGGCGAGCACAGATACGCAGTATTTT.